This entry lists 9 T cell receptor beta chains sequenced from one sample in a study of cytomegalovirus exposure and HLA in healthy donors. Some clones are missing from TCRdb's copy, which holds only in-frame ones; the method was immunoSEQ multiplex PCR. The sample yields about 330,000 clones, about nine tenths seen once. Sequenced material: PBMCs. The source of these receptors is a woman aged 25 to 39 in good health and CMV-seropositive.

The V call is TRBV4-3, the J call TRBJ2-3, with D hard to call. The CDR3 runs 19 residues. Germline V gene sequence: CDR1 LGHNA, CDR2 YSLEER. Trimming removed 0 bases from V and 0 bases from J, with 19 bases in between. The CDR3 DNA reads TGCGCCAGCAGCCAAGATATCCCCCTCGGCGGATCTAGCACAGATACGCAGTATTTT. This codes for CASSQDIPLGGSSTDTQYF.

This clone has just one count. The rearrangement joins TRBV30 to TRBJ2-5, with TRBD2 as a possible D gene (6 bases). This CDR3 is 17 amino acids long. Trimming removed 3 bases from V and 7 bases from J, with 27 bases in between. The germline CDR1 and CDR2 sequences are GTSNPN and SVGIG (reference sequence). CDR3 in amino acids: CAWSIGGAGALVGTQYF. CDR3 bases: TGTGCCTGGAGCATCGGCGGGGCAGGCGCATTGGTTGGGACCCAGTACTTC.

This clone was found once. This chain connects TRBV30 to TRBJ2-5, with 11 bases that match TRBD1. Per germline, CDR1 GTSNPN and CDR2 SVGIG (reference sequence). Losses at the gene ends were 4 bases for V and 5 bases for J; bases not matched to a gene: 3. This CDR3 is 13 amino acids long. CDR3 loop: CAWIWDRGETQYF. The CDR3 nucleotides are TGTGCCTGGATTTGGGACAGGGGGGAGACCCAGTACTTC.

The V and J genes are TRBV29-1 and TRBJ2-2; 7 nucleotides align to TRBD1. V trimming: 6 bases; J trimming: 8 bases; junction bases outside the gene matches: 9. CDR1 and CDR2 (germline): SQVTM, ANQGSEA. The CDR3 has 13 amino acids. The DNA for the CDR3 is TGCAGCGTGAAGGGACAGTCCGGGGGGGAGCTGTTTTTT. Translation: CSVKGQSGGELFF.

CDR3 loop: CSVSGANNYNEQFF. CDR3 DNA sequence: TGCAGCGTTTCGGGCGCCAACAACTACAATGAGCAGTTCTTC. This rearrangement joins TRBV29-1 to TRBJ2-1; D is undetermined. The CDR3 consists of 14 residues. The V and J ends lost 5 bases and 3 bases respectively, with 14 bases between them. Germline CDR1 SQVTM, CDR2 ANQGSEA.

The J gene is TRBJ2-1, the V gene TRBV19; D might be TRBD1 (5 bases). Germline V CDR1 and CDR2: LNHDA, SQIVND (reference sequence). Trimming left V 7 bases short and J 7 bases short, with 17 bases between. CDR3 length equals 14 residues. For the CDR3, the DNA is TGTGCCAGTACTAAGGGGTGGTTATATAATGAGCAGTTCTTC. This gives the protein CASTKGWLYNEQFF.

The rearrangement joins TRBV5-1 to TRBJ2-3, with TRBD2 as a possible D gene (7 bases). V dropped 7 bases and J dropped 6 bases, with 18 bases sitting between them. This CDR3 spans 14 amino acids. CDR1 and CDR2 from the germline V gene are SGHRS and YFSETQ. CDR3 bases: TGCGCCAGCTGGGGGCTAGCGGCGGGGGATACGCAGTATTTT. Protein: CASWGLAAGDTQYF. The full variable domain, with the rest looked up from reference TRBV5-1 and TRBJ2-3, is KAGVTQTPRYLIKTRGQQVTLSCSPISGHRSVSWYQQTPGQGLQFLFEYFSETQRNKGNFPGRFSGRQFSNSRSEMNVSTLELGDSALYLCASWGLAAGDTQYFGPGTRLTVL.

J is TRBJ2-3 and V is TRBV7-9; 14 bases line up with TRBD2. Germline trimming cut 4 bases from V and 2 bases from J; bases unmatched to any gene: 5. The CDR3 consists of 17 residues. Germline CDR1 is SEHNR and CDR2 is FQNEAQ (reference sequence). For the CDR3, the DNA is TGTGCCAGCAGCTCTGGACTAGCGGGGGGACCCACAGATACGCAGTATTTT. Translated: CASSSGLAGGPTDTQYF.

The rearrangement uses TRBV18 and TRBJ2-7; 11 bases agree with TRBD2. V dropped 2 bases and J dropped 6; count of bases not matched to a gene: 6. Germline CDR1 and CDR2: KGHSH and LQKENI. The CDR3 length is 15 residues. The CDR3 region has the DNA TGTGCCAGCTCACCAATCCCGGGACTAGCGGTCGAGCAGTACTTC. Translation: CASSPIPGLAVEQYF.